This record concerns one TCR beta chain sequence. Under the authors' procedure: From reference gene primer amplification, estimates of nucleated cell counts were derived. Measured with immunoSEQ multiplex PCR; TCRdb has only the in-frame clones, and not every one. Clone size and the V and J calls come from that table; the DNA yielded D and trimming. The profile shows around 99,000 clones, just over 90% of them singletons. This record belongs to a study of blood T cell repertoires in COVID-19. Study-wide background: Samples of COVID-19 (acute and convalescent) were obtained from the United States, Italy and Spain. T cells, B-cell-depleted T cells, or PBMCs supplied cDNA or gDNA.

CDR1 and CDR2 (germline): SGHRS, YFSETQ. The CDR3 contains 15 residues. V was trimmed by 0 bases and J by 0 bases, leaving 7 bases between them. Sequencing was performed on peripheral blood. This chain joins TRBV5-1 and TRBJ1-5, with unresolved D. The sequence was collected from a man in his fifties or sixties with acute or convalescent COVID-19. In DNA, the CDR3 is TGCGCCAGCAGCTTGGCGGGAAGTAGCAATCAGCCCCAGCATTTT. This translates into CASSLAGSSNQPQHF. Combining the CDR3 with reference TRBV5-1 and TRBJ1-5 gives the whole variable domain KAGVTQTPRYLIKTRGQQVTLSCSPISGHRSVSWYQQTPGQGLQFLFEYFSETQRNKGNFPGRFSGRQFSNSRSEMNVSTLELGDSALYLCASSLAGSSNQPQHFGDGTRLSIL.